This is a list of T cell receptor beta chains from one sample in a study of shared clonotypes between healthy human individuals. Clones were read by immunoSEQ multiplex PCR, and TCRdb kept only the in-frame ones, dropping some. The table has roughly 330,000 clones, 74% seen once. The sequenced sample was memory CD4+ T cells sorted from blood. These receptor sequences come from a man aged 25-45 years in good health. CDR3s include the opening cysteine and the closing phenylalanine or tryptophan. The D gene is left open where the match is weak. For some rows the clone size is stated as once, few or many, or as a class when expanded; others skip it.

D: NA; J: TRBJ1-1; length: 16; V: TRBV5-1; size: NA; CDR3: CASSPELQGAGVETFF; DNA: TGCGCCAGCAGCCCAGAACTACAGGGCGCCGGCGTTGAGACTTTCTTT
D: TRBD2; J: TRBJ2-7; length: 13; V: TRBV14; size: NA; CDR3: CASSQGLAVEQYF; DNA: TGTGCCAGCAGCCAAGGACTAGCCGTCGAGCAGTACTTC
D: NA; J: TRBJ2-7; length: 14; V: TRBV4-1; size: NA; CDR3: CASSQGLRGSEQYF; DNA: TGCGCCAGCAGCCAAGGTCTCAGGGGAAGCGAGCAGTACTTC
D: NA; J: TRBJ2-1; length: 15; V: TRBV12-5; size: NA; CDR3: CASGLGNPGPNEQFF; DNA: TGTGCTAGTGGTCTGGGAAATCCGGGACCCAATGAGCAGTTCTTC
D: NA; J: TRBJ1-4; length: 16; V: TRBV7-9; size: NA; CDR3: CASSLALAGINEKLFF; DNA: TGTGCCAGCAGCTTAGCGCTGGCGGGAATTAATGAAAAACTGTTTTTT
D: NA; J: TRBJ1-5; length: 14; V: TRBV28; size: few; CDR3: CASSFSDFNQPQHF; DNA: TGTGCCAGCAGTTTTTCGGATTTCAATCAGCCCCAGCATTTT
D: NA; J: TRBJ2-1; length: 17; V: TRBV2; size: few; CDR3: CASSEVRDDYSYNEQFF; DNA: TGTGCCAGCAGTGAAGTTCGGGACGACTACTCCTACAATGAGCAGTTCTTC
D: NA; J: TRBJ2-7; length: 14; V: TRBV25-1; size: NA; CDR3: CASSEKGGDYEQYF; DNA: TGTGCCAGCAGTGAAAAGGGGGGGGACTACGAGCAGTACTTC
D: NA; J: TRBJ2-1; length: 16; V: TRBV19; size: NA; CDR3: CASSIEKGRLYNEQFF; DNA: TGTGCCAGTAGTATAGAGAAGGGGAGACTTTACAATGAGCAGTTCTTC
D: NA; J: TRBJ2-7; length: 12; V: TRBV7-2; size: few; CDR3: CASSPLFGEQYF; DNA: TGTGCCAGCAGCCCCCTGTTCGGCGAGCAGTACTTC
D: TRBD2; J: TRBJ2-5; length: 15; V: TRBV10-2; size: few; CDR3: CASSDLAGAGKTQYF; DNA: TGCGCCAGCAGTGATCTAGCCGGAGCGGGAAAGACCCAGTACTTC
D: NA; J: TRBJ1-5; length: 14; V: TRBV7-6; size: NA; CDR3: CASSLGTNDQPQHF; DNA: TGTGCCAGCAGCTTAGGGACCAACGATCAGCCCCAGCATTTT
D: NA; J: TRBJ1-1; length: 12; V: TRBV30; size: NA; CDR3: CAWRPGVTEAFF; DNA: TGTGCCTGGAGACCAGGGGTCACTGAAGCTTTCTTT
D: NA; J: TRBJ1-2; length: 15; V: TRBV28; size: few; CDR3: CASSYPGHANYGYTF; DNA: TGTGCCAGCAGTTACCCCGGACACGCCAACTATGGCTACACCTTC
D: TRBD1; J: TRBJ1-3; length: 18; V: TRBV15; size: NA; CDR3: CATSRDPRGPGSGNTIYF; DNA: TGTGCCACCAGCAGAGACCCCAGGGGGCCGGGATCTGGAAACACCATATATTTT
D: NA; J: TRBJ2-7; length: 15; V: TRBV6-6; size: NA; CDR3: CASSYRLLGWGEQYF; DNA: TGTGCCAGCAGTTACAGGTTGCTGGGCTGGGGCGAGCAGTACTTC
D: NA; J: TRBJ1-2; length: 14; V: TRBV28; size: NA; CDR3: CASSVLTGGNGYTF; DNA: TGTGCCAGCAGCGTCCTTACGGGGGGTAATGGCTACACCTTC
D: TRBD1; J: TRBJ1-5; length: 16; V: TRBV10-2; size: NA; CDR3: CASRTGGPYSNQPQHF; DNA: TGCGCCAGCAGGACAGGGGGCCCTTATAGCAATCAGCCCCAGCATTTT
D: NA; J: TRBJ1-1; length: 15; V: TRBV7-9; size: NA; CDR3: CASSPLGGANTEAFF; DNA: TGTGCCAGCAGCCCGCTTGGGGGGGCGAACACTGAAGCTTTCTTT
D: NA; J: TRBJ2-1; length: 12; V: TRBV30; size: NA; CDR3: CAWSVLRYEQFF; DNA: TGTGCCTGGAGTGTCCTTCGATATGAGCAGTTCTTC
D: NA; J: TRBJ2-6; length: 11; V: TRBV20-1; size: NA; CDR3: CSVPGANVLTF; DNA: TGCAGCGTGCCCGGGGCCAACGTCCTGACTTTC
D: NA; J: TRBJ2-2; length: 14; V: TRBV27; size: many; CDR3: CASSPTQGTGELFF; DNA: TGTGCCAGCAGTCCGACACAGGGCACCGGGGAGCTGTTTTTT
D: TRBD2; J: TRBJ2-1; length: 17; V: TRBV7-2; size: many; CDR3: CASSSTSLAGVGGEQFF; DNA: TGTGCCAGCAGCTCCACCTCTCTAGCGGGAGTCGGGGGTGAGCAGTTCTTC
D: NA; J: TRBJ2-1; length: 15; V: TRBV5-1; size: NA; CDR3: CASSSRGLNYNEQFF; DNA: TGCGCCAGCAGCTCTCGGGGACTCAACTACAATGAGCAGTTCTTC
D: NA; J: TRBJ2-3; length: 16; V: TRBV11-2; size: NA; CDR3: CASSPRTQALSDTQYF; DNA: TGTGCCAGCAGCCCTCGGACACAAGCCCTCTCAGATACGCAGTATTTT
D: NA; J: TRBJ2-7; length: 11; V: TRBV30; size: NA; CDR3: CAWSGPLIRYF; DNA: TGTGCCTGGAGTGGTCCCCTCATTCGGTACTTC
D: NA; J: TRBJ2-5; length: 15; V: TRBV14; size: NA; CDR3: CASSQARGVMETQYF; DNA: TGTGCCAGCAGCCAAGCCCGGGGCGTTATGGAGACCCAGTACTTC
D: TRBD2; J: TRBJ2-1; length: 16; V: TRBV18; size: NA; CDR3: CASSPTTSGRAGEQFF; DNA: TGTGCCAGCTCACCGACGACTAGCGGGAGGGCCGGTGAGCAGTTCTTC
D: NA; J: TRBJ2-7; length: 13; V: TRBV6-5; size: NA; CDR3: CASSSPGSGEQYF; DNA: TGTGCCAGCAGTTCACCCGGGAGTGGCGAGCAGTACTTC
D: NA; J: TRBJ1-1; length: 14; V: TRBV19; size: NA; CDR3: CASTSSRGNTEAFF; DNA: TGTGCCAGTACCTCAAGTCGGGGGAACACTGAAGCTTTCTTT
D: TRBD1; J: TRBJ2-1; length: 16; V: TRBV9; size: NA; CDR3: CASSARQGALSDEQFF; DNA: TGTGCCAGCAGCGCCCGACAGGGGGCACTTAGTGATGAGCAGTTCTTC
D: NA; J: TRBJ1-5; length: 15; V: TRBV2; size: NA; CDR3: CASSDRSLPGQPQHF; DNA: TGTGCCAGCAGTGACCGGAGCTTACCAGGACAGCCCCAGCATTTT
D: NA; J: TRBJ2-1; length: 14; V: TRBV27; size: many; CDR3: CASSRPKANNEQFF; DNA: TGTGCCAGCAGTAGACCTAAGGCCAACAATGAGCAGTTCTTC
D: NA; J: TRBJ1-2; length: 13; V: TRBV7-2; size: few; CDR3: CASNWQGKNGYTF; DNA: TGTGCCAGCAATTGGCAGGGCAAGAATGGCTACACCTTC
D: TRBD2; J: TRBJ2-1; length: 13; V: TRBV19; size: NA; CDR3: CASMAGGIYEQFF; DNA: TGTGCCAGTATGGCGGGAGGGATCTATGAGCAGTTCTTC
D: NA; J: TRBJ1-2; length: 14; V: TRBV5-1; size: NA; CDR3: CASSLASLLDGYTF; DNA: TGCGCCAGCAGCTTGGCGTCACTTTTGGATGGCTACACCTTC
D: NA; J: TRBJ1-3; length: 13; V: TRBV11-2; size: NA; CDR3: CASSLATGNTIYF; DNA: TGTGCCAGCAGCTTAGCTACTGGAAACACCATATATTTT
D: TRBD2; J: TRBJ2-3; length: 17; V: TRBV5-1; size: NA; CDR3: CASSLAELAGSVDTQYF; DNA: TGCGCCAGCAGCTTGGCCGAACTAGCGGGATCTGTGGATACGCAGTATTTT
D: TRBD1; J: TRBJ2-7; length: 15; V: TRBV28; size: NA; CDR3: CASSPHGTGTYEQYF; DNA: TGTGCCAGCAGTCCCCACGGGACAGGGACCTACGAGCAGTACTTC
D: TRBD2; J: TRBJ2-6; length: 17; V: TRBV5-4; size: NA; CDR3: CARSGGEGAAGANVLTF; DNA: TGTGCCCGCAGCGGGGGGGAGGGGGCTGCTGGGGCCAACGTCCTGACTTTC
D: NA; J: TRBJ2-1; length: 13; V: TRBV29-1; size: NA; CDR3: CSVQFAVGSGRFF; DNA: NA
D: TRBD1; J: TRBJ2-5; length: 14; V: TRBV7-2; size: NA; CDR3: CASSPNRGRETQYF; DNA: TGTGCCAGCAGTCCAAACAGGGGACGGGAGACCCAGTACTTC
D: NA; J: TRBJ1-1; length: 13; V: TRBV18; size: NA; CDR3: CASSATGNTEAFF; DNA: TGTGCCAGCTCAGCGACAGGGAACACTGAAGCTTTCTTT
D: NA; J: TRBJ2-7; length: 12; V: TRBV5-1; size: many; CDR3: CASSRESYEQYF; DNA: TGCGCCAGCAGCCGGGAGTCCTACGAGCAGTACTTC
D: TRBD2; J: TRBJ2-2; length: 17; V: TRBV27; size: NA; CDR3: CASSSRLAGLTTGELFF; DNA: TGTGCCAGCAGTTCCCGGCTAGCGGGACTCACCACCGGGGAGCTGTTTTTT
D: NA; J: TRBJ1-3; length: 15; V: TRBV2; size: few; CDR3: CASSEKGVSGNTIYF; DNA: TGTGCCAGCAGTGAAAAGGGGGTCTCTGGAAACACCATATATTTT
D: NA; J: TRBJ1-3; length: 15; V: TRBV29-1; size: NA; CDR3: CSVASGWGSGNTIYF; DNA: TGCAGCGTCGCTAGCGGCTGGGGCTCTGGAAACACCATATATTTT
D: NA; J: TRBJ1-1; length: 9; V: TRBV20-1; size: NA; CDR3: CSATGEAFF; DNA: TGCAGTGCTACAGGGGAAGCTTTCTTT
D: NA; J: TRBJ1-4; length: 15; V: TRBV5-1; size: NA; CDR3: CASSFGSGRGEKLFF; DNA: TGCGCCAGCAGCTTTGGATCAGGGCGGGGTGAAAAACTGTTTTTT
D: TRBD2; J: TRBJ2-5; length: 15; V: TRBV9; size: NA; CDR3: CASSVGLGGLETQYF; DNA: TGTGCCAGCAGCGTTGGTTTGGGGGGGTTGGAGACCCAGTACTTC
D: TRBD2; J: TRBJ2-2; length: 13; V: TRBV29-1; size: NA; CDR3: CSGRLAGTGELFF; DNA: TGCAGCGGGAGACTAGCGGGAACCGGGGAGCTGTTTTTT
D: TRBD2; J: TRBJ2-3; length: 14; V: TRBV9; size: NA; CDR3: CASSVVAGGDTQYF; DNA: TGTGCCAGCAGCGTAGTTGCGGGAGGAGATACGCAGTATTTT
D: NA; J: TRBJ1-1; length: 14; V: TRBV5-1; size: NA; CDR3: CASSPTGQNTEAFF; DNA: TGCGCCAGCAGCCCCACAGGCCAGAACACTGAAGCTTTCTTT
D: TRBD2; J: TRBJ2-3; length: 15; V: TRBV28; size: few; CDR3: CASTSSGRARDTQYF; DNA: TGTGCCAGCACTTCTAGCGGGAGGGCCCGGGATACGCAGTATTTT
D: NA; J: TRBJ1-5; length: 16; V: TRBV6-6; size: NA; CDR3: CASSSFDTRRRRPQHF; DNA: TGTGCCAGCAGTTCCTTCGATACCAGGAGACGACGGCCCCAGCATTTT
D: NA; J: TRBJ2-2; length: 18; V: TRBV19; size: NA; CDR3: CATSPLAAGTKNTGELFF; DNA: TGTGCCACTTCCCCGCTGGCCGCCGGGACAAAGAACACCGGGGAGCTGTTTTTT
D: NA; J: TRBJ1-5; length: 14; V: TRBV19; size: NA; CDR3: CASREGRFGQPQHF; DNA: TGTGCCAGTAGGGAGGGACGATTCGGCCAGCCCCAGCATTTT
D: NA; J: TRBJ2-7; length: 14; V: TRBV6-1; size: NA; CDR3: CASRTGGPLSEQYF; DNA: TGTGCCAGCAGGACCGGGGGGCCCCTCTCCGAGCAGTACTTC